Presented here are 30 T cell receptor beta chains from one specimen sequenced in a study of lymphopenia after photon versus proton radiotherapy (dated by TCRdb to between 2017 and 2020). Library preparation employed the immunoSEQ multiplex PCR assay. In TCRdb, the immuneACCESS table is reduced to in-frame sequences with V and J assigned. These tables do not hold every clone; where another copy was compared, an unresolved V gene accounts for under half, and the others remain unexplained. This sample gives 40,000 to 55,000 clones in total; more than 90% of them show up just once. Clones ranked in the top ten supply about a sixth of the sample. The specimen was peripheral blood, collected from a patient treated with photon-based radiotherapy. Every receptor here comes from a woman in her thirties or forties with cholangiocarcinoma.

The chain couples TRBV18 to TRBJ2-1, with D perhaps matching TRBD1 (5 bases). Deletions cut 3 bases from V and 7 bases from J, with 13 bases between. The CDR3 has 14 amino acids. Germline V gene data show CDR1 as KGHSH and CDR2 as LQKENI. In nucleotides, the CDR3 is TGTGCCAGCTCACCGGGTGGGGCCAATAATGAGCAGTTCTTC. Translating it yields CASSPGGANNEQFF.

V and J are TRBV10-2 and TRBJ2-1; D call uncertain. CDR3 size: 15 residues. V lost 3 bases, J lost 7 bases, and 16 bases lay in between. The V gene's germline CDR1 is WSHSY and CDR2 SAAADI. CDR3 protein: CASSDQSGSLNEQFF. DNA for the CDR3: TGCGCCAGCAGTGACCAGTCGGGTAGCTTGAATGAGCAGTTCTTC.

This rearrangement joins TRBV7-3 to TRBJ2-2; 13 bases are a match to TRBD2. Trimming removed 10 bases from V and 3 bases from J; junction bases left unmatched: 5. The germline gives CDR1 SGHTA, CDR2 FQGTGA. This CDR3 has 15 residues. CDR3: CATRLAGGHTGELFF. The CDR3, as DNA: TGTGCCACCCGACTAGCGGGAGGACACACCGGGGAGCTGTTTTTT. Filled out from reference TRBV7-3 and TRBJ2-2, the complete variable domain reads GAGVSQTPSNKVTEKGKYVELRCDPISGHTALYWYRQSLGQGPEFLIYFQGTGAADDSGLPNDRFFAVRPEGSVSTLKIQRTERGDSAVYLCATRLAGGHTGELFFGEGSRLTVL.

The chain couples TRBV6-6 to TRBJ1-1; the D is unclear. This CDR3 spans 10 amino acids. V shed 4 bases and J shed 7 bases, with 4 bases lying between them. CDR1 is MNHNY, CDR2 SVGAGI, per germline (reference sequence). The CDR3 loop is CASSSGEAFF. CDR3 nucleotide sequence: TGTGCCAGCAGTTCCGGTGAAGCTTTCTTT.

This clone was recorded once. The rearrangement joins TRBV19 to TRBJ2-1; 7 nucleotides align to TRBD2. Losses at the gene ends were 7 bases for V and 4 bases for J; bases not matched to a gene: 7. This CDR3 is built from 14 residues. From germline, CDR1 is LNHDA and CDR2 SQIVND (reference sequence). CDR3 sequence reads: CASKVASGYNEQFF. The CDR3 DNA sequence: TGTGCCAGTAAGGTGGCTAGCGGATACAATGAGCAGTTCTTC. The full variable domain, its missing parts supplied by reference TRBV19 and TRBJ2-1, is DGGITQSPKYLFRKEGQNVTLSCEQNLNHDAMYWYRQDPGQGLRLIYYSQIVNDFQKGDIAEGYSVSREKKESFPLTVTSAQKNPTAFYLCASKVASGYNEQFFGPGTRLTVL.

This rearrangement joins TRBV27 to TRBJ1-6, with D unclear. V lost 6 bases to trimming and J lost 5 bases, with 17 bases between them. The V gene's germline CDR1 is MNHEY and CDR2 SMNVEV (reference sequence). The CDR3 runs to 16 residues. The CDR3 spells CASRGPRWSDNSPLHF. The CDR3 coding sequence is TGTGCCAGCAGGGGTCCCAGGTGGTCCGATAATTCACCCCTCCACTTT.

The chain carries TRBV7-9 and TRBJ2-7, with TRBD2 matching 8 bases. Germline V lookup: CDR1 SEHNR, CDR2 FQNEAQ (reference sequence). This CDR3 is 14 amino acids long. After removal of 5 bases from V and 3 bases from J, the junction contained 6 bases not matched to a gene. Written as DNA, the CDR3 is TGTGCCAGCAGCGCGGGACTAGATTACTACGAGCAGTACTTC. Translation gives CASSAGLDYYEQYF.

The rearrangement joins TRBV5-1 to TRBJ1-1; D is ambiguous. V was trimmed by 0 bases and J by 2 bases, leaving 8 bases between them. The CDR3 is made up of 14 amino acids. CDR1 and CDR2 (germline): SGHRS, YFSETQ. Here the CDR3 reads CASSLDTPNTEAFF. As DNA, the CDR3 is TGCGCCAGCAGCTTGGACACCCCTAACACTGAAGCTTTCTTT.

The V and J genes are TRBV6-5 and TRBJ1-2; TRBD1 matches 9 bases. This CDR3 contains 14 residues. The V gene's germline CDR1 is MNHEY and CDR2 SVGAGI. Unmatched junction bases numbered 7, after V lost 4 bases and J lost 7 bases. This CDR3 is CASSSTGGIRGYTF. DNA for the CDR3: TGTGCCAGCAGTTCGACAGGGGGGATTCGTGGCTACACCTTC.

The chain links TRBV7-2 to TRBJ1-6, with 12 positions matching TRBD1. V lost 2 bases, J lost 9 bases, and 11 bases stayed unmatched. In germline, CDR1 is SGHTA, CDR2 FQGNSA. The CDR3 runs to 18 residues. CDR3 nucleotide sequence: TGTGCCAGCAGCTTAACCGCCGGGACAGGGGGCGGTGGTTCACCCCTCCACTTT. This gives the protein CASSLTAGTGGGGSPLHF.

The rearrangement joins TRBV5-1 to TRBJ1-4; D might be TRBD1 (5 bases). The CDR3 is 15 amino acids. Germline CDR1 is SGHRS and CDR2 is YFSETQ. Deletions cut 4 bases from V and 8 bases from J, with 18 bases between. The CDR3 is CASSPTTGRGEKLFF. CDR3 bases: TGCGCCAGCAGCCCCACCACAGGAAGGGGCGAAAAACTGTTTTTT.

The chain couples TRBV30 to TRBJ2-1; D ambiguous. The V and J ends lost 0 bases and 5 bases respectively, with 26 bases between them. Germline lookup yields CDR1 GTSNPN and CDR2 SVGIG (reference sequence). The CDR3 covers 19 residues. The CDR3 nucleotides are TGTGCCTGGAGTGTGGGTTTCTCCGTCCGTAGTACCCGAAACAATGAGCAGTTCTTC. It translates to CAWSVGFSVRSTRNNEQFF.

This chain uses TRBV9 with TRBJ1-2; D gene unclear. CDR3 length equals 13 residues. The V and J ends lost 2 bases and 5 bases respectively, with 10 bases between them. Germline V gene sequence: CDR1 SGDLS, CDR2 YYNGEE. CDR3 DNA sequence: TGTGCCAGCAGCGTCAGGTGGGGTTATGGCTACACCTTC. This encodes CASSVRWGYGYTF.

The V call is TRBV6-1, the J call TRBJ2-7, with 11 bases lining up with TRBD2. V lost 6 bases to trimming and J lost 1 base; unmatched junction nucleotides: 2. This CDR3 has 14 amino acids. Germline lookup yields CDR1 MNHNS and CDR2 SASEGT. In DNA, the CDR3 is TGTGCCAGCAGGGCTAGCGGGGGGTCCTACGAGCAGTACTTC. Protein product: CASRASGGSYEQYF.

This clone was counted once. The chain employs TRBV28 and TRBJ1-2; D is uncertain. The V gene's germline CDR1 is MDHEN and CDR2 SYDVKM. V gave up 4 bases and J gave up 8 bases, with 20 bases separating them. CDR3 length: 15 amino acids. The CDR3 is CASSSLVAGFQGYTF. The CDR3, as DNA: TGTGCCAGCAGTTCCCTCGTAGCAGGTTTTCAAGGCTACACCTTC.

V and J are TRBV5-8 and TRBJ1-4; D uncertain. The germline V gene has CDR1 SGHTS and CDR2 YDEGEE. The CDR3 runs to 16 residues. Trimming took off 0 bases at V and 2 bases at J, with 11 bases between the two ends. CDR3 nucleotide sequence: TGTGCCAGCAGCTTGGGGGCAGGCCCCACTAATGAAAAACTGTTTTTT. Encoded protein: CASSLGAGPTNEKLFF.

The rearrangement links TRBV10-1 to TRBJ1-2; 7 bases align to TRBD1. The CDR3 totals 18 residues. V shed 7 bases and J 8 bases; nucleotides not matched to a gene: 25. CDR1 is WNHNN and CDR2 is SYGVQD in the germline V gene (reference sequence). The CDR3 loop is CASIRTFISGQPLWGYTF. In DNA form, the CDR3 reads TGCGCCAGCATTAGAACCTTCATATCGGGACAGCCTTTGTGGGGCTACACCTTC.

Here the CDR3 reads CASSVSRVGNQPQHF. DNA for the CDR3: TGTGCCAGTAGTGTCAGCAGGGTAGGCAATCAGCCCCAGCATTTT. The chain links TRBV19 to TRBJ1-5; possible D gene TRBD1, 5 bases. Looked up from germline, CDR1 is LNHDA and CDR2 is SQIVND (reference sequence). The CDR3 sequence is 15 residues long. V lost 5 bases and J 2 bases, leaving 13 bases between the germline ends. Full variable domain (outside the CDR3, taken from reference TRBV19 and TRBJ1-5): DGGITQSPKYLFRKEGQNVTLSCEQNLNHDAMYWYRQDPGQGLRLIYYSQIVNDFQKGDIAEGYSVSREKKESFPLTVTSAQKNPTAFYLCASSVSRVGNQPQHFGDGTRLSIL.

The V and J genes are TRBV21-1 and TRBJ2-7; TRBD1 was called by the table and not checked on the DNA. TRBV21-1 is designated a pseudogene. CDR3 length: 14 residues. The DNA of the CDR3 is TGTGCCAGCAGCAGACGACACGGTAAGCTCGAGCAGTACTTC. Amino acids: CASSRRHGKLEQYF.

The V and J genes are TRBV5-8 and TRBJ1-2; TRBD1 matches 8 bases. This CDR3 is 14 amino acids long. The trim removed 3 bases at V and 7 bases at J, leaving 8 bases unmatched. Germline-derived CDR1 and CDR2 are SGHTS and YDEGEE. The CDR3 is CASSSGTGVSGYTF. The CDR3 nucleotides read TGTGCCAGCAGCTCAGGGACAGGAGTCAGTGGCTACACCTTC.

The V call is TRBV6-4, the J call TRBJ2-3, with 7 bases lining up with TRBD2. V shed 2 bases, J shed 1 base, and the junction held 3 bases outside the gene matches. The CDR3 consists of 15 residues. The germline V gene encodes CDR1 MRHNA and CDR2 SNTAGT. CDR3 protein: CASSDGTSGTDTQYF. The DNA for the CDR3 is TGTGCCAGCAGTGACGGAACTAGCGGCACAGATACGCAGTATTTT.

This rearrangement joins TRBV11-3 to TRBJ2-2, with D hard to call. Germline loops: CDR1 SGHNT, CDR2 YENEEA. The CDR3 has 14 residues. V was pared by 3 bases and J by 3 bases, with 8 bases between. The CDR3 loop reads CASSLVSYTGELFF. The CDR3 DNA follows: TGTGCCAGCAGCTTGGTCAGCTACACCGGGGAGCTGTTTTTT.

The chain has TRBV19 and TRBJ1-2; 9 nucleotides align to TRBD1. J gave up 4 bases and V 5 bases, and 8 bases lay outside the gene matches. The CDR3 length is 15 residues. Germline V gene lookup returns CDR1 LNHDA and CDR2 SQIVND (reference sequence). CDR3 DNA: TGTGCCAGTAGTGACCTGGGACAGGGTGGCTATGGCTACACCTTC. As protein: CASSDLGQGGYGYTF. Supplemented by reference TRBV19 and TRBJ1-2, the full variable domain reads DGGITQSPKYLFRKEGQNVTLSCEQNLNHDAMYWYRQDPGQGLRLIYYSQIVNDFQKGDIAEGYSVSREKKESFPLTVTSAQKNPTAFYLCASSDLGQGGYGYTFGSGTRLTVV.

This chain joins TRBV5-4 and TRBJ2-7; tentatively, D is TRBD1 (5 bases). CDR3 length: 15 residues. CDR1 is SGHNT and CDR2 is YYREEE in the germline V gene (reference sequence). Trimming stripped 0 bases from V and 1 base from J, with 11 bases between. The CDR3: CASSLEGPRSYEQYF. The CDR3 DNA follows: TGTGCCAGCAGCTTGGAGGGGCCCCGATCCTACGAGCAGTACTTC.

The chain couples TRBV28 to TRBJ1-2, with D uncertain. Germline loops: CDR1 MDHEN, CDR2 SYDVKM. V lost 1 base, J lost 2 bases, and 8 bases lay in between. The CDR3 is made up of 14 amino acids. In DNA, the CDR3 is TGTGCCAGCAGTTTATTGGGCAGCAACTATGGCTACACCTTC. Translating it yields CASSLLGSNYGYTF.

The rearrangement joins TRBV7-9 to TRBJ2-2; TRBD1 matches 7 bases. The V segment lost 4 bases and the J segment 5 bases; nucleotides outside the gene matches: 7. The CDR3 consists of 15 residues. The germline V gene has CDR1 SEHNR and CDR2 FQNEAQ (reference sequence). CDR3 protein: CASSSDRPGTGELFF. CDR3 coding DNA: TGTGCCAGCAGCTCGGACAGGCCGGGGACCGGGGAGCTGTTTTTT.

This clone was found once. V gene TRBV6-5 combines with J gene TRBJ1-1, with D unresolved. The germline gives CDR1 MNHEY, CDR2 SVGAGI. V shed 5 bases and J shed 0 bases, with 10 bases lying between them. There are 14 residues in the CDR3. For the CDR3, the DNA is TGTGCCAGCAGTCTCAACATTCTGAACACTGAAGCTTTCTTT. Amino acid sequence: CASSLNILNTEAFF.

The chain carries TRBV2 and TRBJ1-2, with TRBD1 matching 11 bases. Germline-derived CDR1 and CDR2 are SNHLY and FYNNEI. Unmatched junction bases numbered 7, after V lost 3 bases and J lost 7 bases. The CDR3 is 15 amino acids. In DNA, the CDR3 is TGTGCCAGCAGTGACCGGACAGGGGGCGCCTTTGGCTACACCTTC. It encodes CASSDRTGGAFGYTF.

V and J are TRBV2 and TRBJ1-1; D gene ambiguous. Germline V gives CDR1 SNHLY, CDR2 FYNNEI. The CDR3 runs 13 residues. The V end lost 7 bases, the J end lost 10 bases, and 19 bases lay between the germline ends. DNA of the CDR3: TGTGCCAGCAAGCCGTCAGTGTTGGAAGGAGCTTTCTTT. It is translated as CASKPSVLEGAFF.

The rearrangement links TRBV5-4 to TRBJ1-2, with D perhaps TRBD1 (5 bases). The germline V gene has CDR1 SGHNT and CDR2 YYREEE (reference sequence). V lost 2 bases to trimming and J lost 6 bases, with 14 bases between them. CDR3 length: 14 residues. The CDR3 coding sequence is TGTGCCAGCAGCTTAGGCAGGGTGGGAGATGGCTACACCTTC. This encodes CASSLGRVGDGYTF.